This T cell receptor beta chain was identified in a study of OX40 agonist ivuxolimab in advanced cancers. About the study: Each patient was given ivuxolimab into a vein every 2 weeks, at 0.01 to 10 mg/kg. The group had a mean age of around 60 years, ranged from 23 to 79, and was 82.7% male.

The protocol was immunoSEQ multiplex PCR, while the TCRdb copy is restricted to in-frame clones and leaves out a portion. The sample has around 26,000 clones; roughly 90% are singletons. Germline CDR1 is MRHNA and CDR2 is SNTAGT. The V gene end was trimmed by 6 bases and the J gene end by 4 bases; junction bases not matched to a gene: 7. The length of the CDR3 is 14 residues. V usage is TRBV6-4 and J usage is TRBJ1-1; 8 nucleotides agree with TRBD1. The receptor was derived from an adult with an advanced solid tumor such as melanoma, head and neck, liver or kidney cancer. The starting material was CD4+ or CD8+ T cells sorted from blood, obtained in a trial of the OX40 agonist ivuxolimab. CDR3 amino acids: CASSSTGEGTEAFF. DNA for the CDR3: TGTGCCAGCAGCTCGACAGGGGAGGGCACTGAAGCTTTCTTT.